This T cell receptor beta chain was recovered during a study of CD8 T cells in Susac syndrome. An input of roughly 0.45 to 1 ug of RNA was subjected to reverse transcription using random hexamers. An immunoSEQ multiplex PCR amplified TCR beta CDR3 over 54 Vbeta and 13 Jbeta. TCRdb ran MiXCR on the immunoSEQ multiplex PCR reads and lists one entry per CDR3 protein. The sample holds 200,000 or so distinct CDR3 sequences, nearly 97% seen once. The length of the CDR3 is 17 residues. Germline V gene lookup returns CDR1 DFQATT and CDR2 SNEGSKA (reference sequence). Trimming took 3 bases from V and 4 from J; bases not matched to a gene: 11. Findings of the study overall: The relatively small number of individuals in the TCR sequencing and HLA analysis was acknowledged by the study.

The sample holds one count of this clonotype. No antigen is known for it. Sequencing of TCR beta was undertaken in CD8+ and CD4+ T cells derived from blood. Negative isolation yielded CD8+ and CD4+ T cells; FACS enriched TEMRA cells. This clonotype originated in a human donor with multiple sclerosis. The sequencing sample was made of CD4+ T cells from PBMCs. This rearrangement joins TRBV20-1 to TRBJ2-7; 14 positions match TRBD2. In DNA, the CDR3 is TGCAGTGCTAGCTCCGACGCCCGACTAGCGGGGGGGTACGAGCAGTACTTC. The encoded protein is CSASSDARLAGGYEQYF.